The sequence of this T cell receptor beta chain was determined in a study of T cells after posttransplantation cyclophosphamide. This clone has at least ten counts. With V trimmed by 7 bases and J by 7 bases, 12 bases remained unmatched. Germline V lookup: CDR1 MNHNY, CDR2 SVGAGI (reference sequence). The CDR3 runs to 16 residues. TCRdb keeps only in-frame clones here, not all; method: immunoSEQ multiplex PCR. The repertoire consists of 20,000 to 25,000 clones, none detected only once. The material sequenced was PBMCs. This TCR came from a woman between 45 and 65 years old in good health, CMV-negative, and a related stem cell transplant donor. The V and J genes are TRBV6-6 and TRBJ2-1; 11 bases line up with TRBD1. This CDR3 reads CASTLGLGDRGNEQFF. In nucleotides, the CDR3 is TGTGCCAGCACCCTGGGCTTAGGGGACAGGGGGAATGAGCAGTTCTTC.